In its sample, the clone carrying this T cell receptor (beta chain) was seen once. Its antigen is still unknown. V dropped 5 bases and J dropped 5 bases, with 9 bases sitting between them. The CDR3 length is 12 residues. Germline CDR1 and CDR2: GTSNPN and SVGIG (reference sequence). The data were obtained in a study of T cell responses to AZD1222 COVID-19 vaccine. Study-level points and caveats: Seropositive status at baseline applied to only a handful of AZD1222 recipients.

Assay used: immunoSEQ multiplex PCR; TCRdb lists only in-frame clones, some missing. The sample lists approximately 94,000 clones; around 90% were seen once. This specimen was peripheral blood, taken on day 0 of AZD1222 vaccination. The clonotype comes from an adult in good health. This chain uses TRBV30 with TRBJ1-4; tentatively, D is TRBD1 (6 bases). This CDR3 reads CAWGQNNEKLFF. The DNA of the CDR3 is TGTGCCTGGGGACAGAACAATGAAAAACTGTTTTTT. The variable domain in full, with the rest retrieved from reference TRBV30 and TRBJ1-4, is SQTIHQWPATLVQPVGSPLSLECTVEGTSNPNLYWYRQAAGRGLQLLFYSVGIGQISSEVPQNLSASRPQDRQFILSSKKLLLSDSGFYLCAWGQNNEKLFFGSGTQLSVL.